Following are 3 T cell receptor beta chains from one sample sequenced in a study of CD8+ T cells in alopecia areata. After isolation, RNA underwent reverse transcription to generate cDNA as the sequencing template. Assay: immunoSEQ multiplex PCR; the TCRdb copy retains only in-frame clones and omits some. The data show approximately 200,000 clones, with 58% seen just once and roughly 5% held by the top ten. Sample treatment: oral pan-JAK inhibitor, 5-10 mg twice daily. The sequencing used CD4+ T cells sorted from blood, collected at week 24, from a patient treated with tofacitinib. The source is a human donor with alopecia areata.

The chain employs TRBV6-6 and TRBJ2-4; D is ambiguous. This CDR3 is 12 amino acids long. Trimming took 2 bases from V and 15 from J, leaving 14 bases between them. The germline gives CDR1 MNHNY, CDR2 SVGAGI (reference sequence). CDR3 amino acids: CASSYGDLSWYF. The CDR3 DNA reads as TGTGCCAGCAGTTACGGTGACTTGAGTTGGTACTTC.

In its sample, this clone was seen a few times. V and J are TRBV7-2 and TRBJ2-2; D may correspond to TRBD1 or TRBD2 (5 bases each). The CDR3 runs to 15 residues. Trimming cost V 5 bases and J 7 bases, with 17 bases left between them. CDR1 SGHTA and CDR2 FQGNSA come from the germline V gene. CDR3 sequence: CASSHAWGSGGELFF. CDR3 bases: TGTGCCAGCAGCCACGCCTGGGGGTCCGGCGGGGAGCTGTTTTTT. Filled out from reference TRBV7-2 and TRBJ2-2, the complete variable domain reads GAGVSQSPSNKVTEKGKDVELRCDPISGHTALYWYRQSLGQGLEFLIYFQGNSAPDKSGLPSDRFSAERTGGSVSTLTIQRTQQEDSAVYLCASSHAWGSGGELFFGEGSRLTVL.

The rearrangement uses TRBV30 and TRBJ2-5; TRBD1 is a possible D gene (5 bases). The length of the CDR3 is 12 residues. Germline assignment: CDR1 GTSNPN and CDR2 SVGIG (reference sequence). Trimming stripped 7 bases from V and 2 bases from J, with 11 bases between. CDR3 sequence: CAYSGQQETQYF. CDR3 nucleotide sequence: TGTGCCTACTCAGGACAACAAGAGACCCAGTACTTC.